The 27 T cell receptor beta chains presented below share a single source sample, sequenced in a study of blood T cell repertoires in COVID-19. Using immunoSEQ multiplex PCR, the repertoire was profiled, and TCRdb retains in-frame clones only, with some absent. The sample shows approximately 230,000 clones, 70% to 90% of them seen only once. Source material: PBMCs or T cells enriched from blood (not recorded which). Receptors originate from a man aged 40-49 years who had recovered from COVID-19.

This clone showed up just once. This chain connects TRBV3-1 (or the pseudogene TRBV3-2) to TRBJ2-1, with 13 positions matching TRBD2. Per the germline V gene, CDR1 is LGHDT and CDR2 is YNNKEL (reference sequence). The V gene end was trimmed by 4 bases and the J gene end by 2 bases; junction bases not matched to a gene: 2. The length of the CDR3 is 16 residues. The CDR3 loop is CASSPGTSGAYNEQFF. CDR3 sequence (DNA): TGTGCCAGCAGCCCCGGGACTAGCGGGGCCTACAATGAGCAGTTCTTC.

The CDR3 DNA reads as TGTGCCAGCAGCCAAGATATCGGGGGGGGCTTAGCGTCCACCGGGGAGCTGTTTTTT. This codes for CASSQDIGGGLASTGELFF. This chain joins TRBV4-2 and TRBJ2-2, with TRBD2 matching 8 bases. This CDR3 region has 19 residues. Germline-derived CDR1 and CDR2 are LGHNA and YNFKEQ. V trimming: 0 bases; J trimming: 4 bases; junction bases outside the gene matches: 13.

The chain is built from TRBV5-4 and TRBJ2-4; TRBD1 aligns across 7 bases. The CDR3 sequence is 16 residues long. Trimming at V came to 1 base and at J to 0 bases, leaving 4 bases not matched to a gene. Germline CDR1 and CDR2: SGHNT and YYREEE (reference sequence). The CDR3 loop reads CASSLINRGAKNIQYF. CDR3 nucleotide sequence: TGTGCCAGCAGCTTGATTAACAGGGGAGCCAAAAACATTCAGTACTTC. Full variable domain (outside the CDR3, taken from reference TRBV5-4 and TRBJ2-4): ETGVTQSPTHLIKTRGQQVTLRCSSQSGHNTVSWYQQALGQGPQFIFQYYREEENGRGNFPPRFSGLQFPNYSSELNVNALELDDSALYLCASSLINRGAKNIQYFGAGTRLSVL.

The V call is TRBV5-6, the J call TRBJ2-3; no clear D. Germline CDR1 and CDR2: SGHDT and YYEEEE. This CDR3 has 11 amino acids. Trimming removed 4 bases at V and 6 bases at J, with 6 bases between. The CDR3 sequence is CASSLRDTQYF. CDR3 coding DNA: TGTGCCAGCAGCCTTCGGGATACGCAGTATTTT.

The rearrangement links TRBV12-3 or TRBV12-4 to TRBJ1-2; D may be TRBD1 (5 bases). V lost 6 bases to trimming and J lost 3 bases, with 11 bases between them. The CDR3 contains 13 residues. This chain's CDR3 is CASSGGGDYGYTF. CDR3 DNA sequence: TGTGCCAGCAGCGGGGGGGGAGACTATGGCTACACCTTC.

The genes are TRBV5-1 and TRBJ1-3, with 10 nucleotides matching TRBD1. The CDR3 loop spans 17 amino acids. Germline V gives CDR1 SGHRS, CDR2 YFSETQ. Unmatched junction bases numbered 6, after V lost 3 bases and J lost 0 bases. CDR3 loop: CASSSWDRGSSGNTIYF. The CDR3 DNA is TGCGCCAGCAGCTCCTGGGACAGGGGAAGCTCTGGAAACACCATATATTTT. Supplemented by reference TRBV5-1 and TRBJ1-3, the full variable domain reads KAGVTQTPRYLIKTRGQQVTLSCSPISGHRSVSWYQQTPGQGLQFLFEYFSETQRNKGNFPGRFSGRQFSNSRSEMNVSTLELGDSALYLCASSSWDRGSSGNTIYFGEGSWLTVV.

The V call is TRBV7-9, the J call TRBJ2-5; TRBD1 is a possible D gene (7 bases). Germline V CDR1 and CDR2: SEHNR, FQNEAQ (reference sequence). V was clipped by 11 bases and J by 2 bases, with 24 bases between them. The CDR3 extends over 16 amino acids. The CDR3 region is CALQGGSYRMQETQYF. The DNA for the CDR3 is TGTGCCCTCCAGGGGGGCAGCTACCGAATGCAAGAGACCCAGTACTTC.

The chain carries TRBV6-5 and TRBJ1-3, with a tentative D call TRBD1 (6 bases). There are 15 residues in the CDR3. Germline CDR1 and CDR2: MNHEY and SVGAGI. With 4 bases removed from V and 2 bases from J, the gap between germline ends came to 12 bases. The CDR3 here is CASSLTGLTGNTIYF. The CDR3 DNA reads TGTGCCAGCAGTTTGACAGGATTAACTGGAAACACCATATATTTT.

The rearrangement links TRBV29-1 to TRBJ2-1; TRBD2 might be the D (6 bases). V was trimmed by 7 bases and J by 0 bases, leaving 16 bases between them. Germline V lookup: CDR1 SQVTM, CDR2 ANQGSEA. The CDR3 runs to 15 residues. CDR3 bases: TGCAGCGGCCGGGACTCCATAAGCTCCTACAATGAGCAGTTCTTC. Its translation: CSGRDSISSYNEQFF.

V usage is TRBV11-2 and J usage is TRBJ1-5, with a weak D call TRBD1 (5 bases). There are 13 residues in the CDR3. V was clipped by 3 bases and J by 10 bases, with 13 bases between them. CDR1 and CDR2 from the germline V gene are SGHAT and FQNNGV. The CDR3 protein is CASSFGRGGPQHF. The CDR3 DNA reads TGTGCCAGCAGCTTTGGGAGGGGAGGTCCCCAGCATTTT. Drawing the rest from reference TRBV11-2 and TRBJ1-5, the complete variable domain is EAGVAQSPRYKIIEKRQSVAFWCNPISGHATLYWYQQILGQGPKLLIQFQNNGVVDDSQLPKDRFSAERLKGVDSTLKIQPAKLEDSAVYLCASSFGRGGPQHFGDGTRLSIL.

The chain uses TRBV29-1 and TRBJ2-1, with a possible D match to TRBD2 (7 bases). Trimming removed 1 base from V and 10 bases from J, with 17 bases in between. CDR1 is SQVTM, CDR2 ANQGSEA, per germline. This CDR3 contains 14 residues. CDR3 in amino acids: CSVEVLGGPEEQFF. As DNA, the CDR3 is TGCAGCGTTGAAGTCTTGGGGGGGCCCGAAGAGCAGTTCTTC.

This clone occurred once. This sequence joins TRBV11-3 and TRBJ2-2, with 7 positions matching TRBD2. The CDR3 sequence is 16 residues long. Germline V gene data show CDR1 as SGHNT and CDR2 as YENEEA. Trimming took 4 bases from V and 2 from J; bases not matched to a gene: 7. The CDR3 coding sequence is TGTGCCAGCAGCTCGTTTAGCGGGCCAAACACCGGGGAGCTGTTTTTT. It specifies CASSSFSGPNTGELFF.

The CDR3 reads CASSWDGSSYEQYF. CDR3 in DNA: TGTGCCAGCAGTTGGGACGGGAGCTCCTACGAGCAGTACTTC. The rearrangement links TRBV27 to TRBJ2-7, with D tentatively TRBD2 (6 bases). The V gene lost 4 bases and the J gene lost 0 bases, with 10 bases spanning the gap. The CDR3 runs to 14 residues. The germline CDR1 and CDR2 sequences are MNHEY and SMNVEV (reference sequence).

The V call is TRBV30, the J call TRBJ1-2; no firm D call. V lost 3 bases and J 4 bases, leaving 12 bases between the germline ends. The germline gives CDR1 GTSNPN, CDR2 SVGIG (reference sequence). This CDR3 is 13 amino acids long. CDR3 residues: CAWRGNPGYGYTF. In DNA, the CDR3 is TGTGCCTGGAGGGGCAACCCTGGCTATGGCTACACCTTC.

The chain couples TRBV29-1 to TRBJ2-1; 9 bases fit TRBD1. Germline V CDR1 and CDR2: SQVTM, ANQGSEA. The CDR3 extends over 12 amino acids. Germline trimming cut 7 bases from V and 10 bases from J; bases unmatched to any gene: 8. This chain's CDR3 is CSAGQGTWEQFF. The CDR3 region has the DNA TGCAGCGCGGGACAGGGTACGTGGGAGCAGTTCTTC.

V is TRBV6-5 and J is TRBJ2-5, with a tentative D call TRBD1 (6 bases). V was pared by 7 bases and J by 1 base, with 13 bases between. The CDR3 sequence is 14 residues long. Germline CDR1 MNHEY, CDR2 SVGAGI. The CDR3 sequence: CASNQQGPQETQYF. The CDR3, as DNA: TGTGCCAGCAACCAACAGGGCCCCCAAGAGACCCAGTACTTC.

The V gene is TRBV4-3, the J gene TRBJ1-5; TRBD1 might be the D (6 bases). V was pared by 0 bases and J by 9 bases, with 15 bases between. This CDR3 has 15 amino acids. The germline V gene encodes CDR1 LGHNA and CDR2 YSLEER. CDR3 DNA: TGCGCCAGCAGCCAAGATCCAGGGGCCCCATGGCCCCAGCATTTT. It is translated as CASSQDPGAPWPQHF.

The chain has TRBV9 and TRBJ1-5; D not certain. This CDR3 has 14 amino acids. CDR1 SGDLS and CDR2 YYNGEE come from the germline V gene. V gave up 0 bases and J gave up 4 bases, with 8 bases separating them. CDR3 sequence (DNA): TGTGCCAGCAGCGTAGGGGCAGAAAATCAGCCCCAGCATTTT. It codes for CASSVGAENQPQHF.

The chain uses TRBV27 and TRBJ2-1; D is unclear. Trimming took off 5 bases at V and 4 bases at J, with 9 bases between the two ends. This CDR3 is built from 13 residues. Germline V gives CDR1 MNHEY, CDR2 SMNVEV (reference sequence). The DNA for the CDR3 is TGTGCCAGCAGTCACGGTCCGTACAATGAGCAGTTCTTC. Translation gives CASSHGPYNEQFF.

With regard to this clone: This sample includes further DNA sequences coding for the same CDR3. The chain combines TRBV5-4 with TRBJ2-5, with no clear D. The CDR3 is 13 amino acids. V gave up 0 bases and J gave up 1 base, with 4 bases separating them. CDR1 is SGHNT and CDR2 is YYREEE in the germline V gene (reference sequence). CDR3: CASSLASQETQYF. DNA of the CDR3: TGTGCCAGCAGCTTGGCGAGCCAAGAGACCCAGTACTTC.

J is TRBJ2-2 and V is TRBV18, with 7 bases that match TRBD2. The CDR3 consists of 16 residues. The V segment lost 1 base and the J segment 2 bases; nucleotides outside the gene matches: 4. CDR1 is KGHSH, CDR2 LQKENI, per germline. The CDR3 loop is CASSPREGINTGELFF. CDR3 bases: TGTGCCAGCTCACCACGGGAGGGAATAAACACCGGGGAGCTGTTTTTT. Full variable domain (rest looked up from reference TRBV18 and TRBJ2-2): NAGVMQNPRHLVRRRGQEARLRCSPMKGHSHVYWYRQLPEEGLKFMVYLQKENIIDESGMPKERFSAEFPKEGPSILRIQQVVRGDSAAYFCASSPREGINTGELFFGEGSRLTVL.

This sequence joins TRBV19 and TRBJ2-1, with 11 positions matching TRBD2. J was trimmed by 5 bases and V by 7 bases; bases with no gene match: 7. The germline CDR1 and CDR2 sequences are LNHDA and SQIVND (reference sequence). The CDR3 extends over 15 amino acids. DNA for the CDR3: TGTGCCAGTACCCGACTAGCGGGAAGTAACAATGAGCAGTTCTTC. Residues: CASTRLAGSNNEQFF.

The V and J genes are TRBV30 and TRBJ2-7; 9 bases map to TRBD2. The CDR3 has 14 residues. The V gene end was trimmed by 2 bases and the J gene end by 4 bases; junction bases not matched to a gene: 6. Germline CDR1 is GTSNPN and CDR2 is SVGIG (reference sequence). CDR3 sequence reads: CAWSQGGGAYEQYF. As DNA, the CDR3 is TGTGCCTGGAGTCAGGGCGGGGGGGCATACGAGCAGTACTTC.

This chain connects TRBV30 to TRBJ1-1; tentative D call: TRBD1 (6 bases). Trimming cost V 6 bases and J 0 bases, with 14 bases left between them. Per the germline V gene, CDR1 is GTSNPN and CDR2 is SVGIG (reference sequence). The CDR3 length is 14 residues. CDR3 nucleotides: TGTGCCTGCACTGAGGACAGCTTGAACACTGAAGCTTTCTTT. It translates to CACTEDSLNTEAFF.

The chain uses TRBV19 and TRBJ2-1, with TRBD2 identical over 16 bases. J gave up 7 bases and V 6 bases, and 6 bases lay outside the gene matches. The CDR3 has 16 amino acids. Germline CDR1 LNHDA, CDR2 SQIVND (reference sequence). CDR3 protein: CASSPGLAGGYNEQFF. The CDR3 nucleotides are TGTGCCAGTAGCCCGGGACTAGCGGGAGGGTATAATGAGCAGTTCTTC.

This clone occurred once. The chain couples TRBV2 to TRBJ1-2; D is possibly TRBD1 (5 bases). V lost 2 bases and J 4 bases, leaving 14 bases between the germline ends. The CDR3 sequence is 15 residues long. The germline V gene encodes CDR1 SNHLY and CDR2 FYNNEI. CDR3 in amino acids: CASSELTRGGYGYTF. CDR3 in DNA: TGTGCCAGCAGTGAATTGACGCGCGGGGGCTATGGCTACACCTTC.

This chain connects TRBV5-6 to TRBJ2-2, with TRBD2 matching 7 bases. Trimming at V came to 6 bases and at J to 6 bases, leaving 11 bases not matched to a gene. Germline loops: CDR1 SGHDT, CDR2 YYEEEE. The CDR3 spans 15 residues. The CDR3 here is CASTPWRGRPGELFF. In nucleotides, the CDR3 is TGTGCCAGCACCCCTTGGCGGGGGAGGCCCGGGGAGCTGTTTTTT.